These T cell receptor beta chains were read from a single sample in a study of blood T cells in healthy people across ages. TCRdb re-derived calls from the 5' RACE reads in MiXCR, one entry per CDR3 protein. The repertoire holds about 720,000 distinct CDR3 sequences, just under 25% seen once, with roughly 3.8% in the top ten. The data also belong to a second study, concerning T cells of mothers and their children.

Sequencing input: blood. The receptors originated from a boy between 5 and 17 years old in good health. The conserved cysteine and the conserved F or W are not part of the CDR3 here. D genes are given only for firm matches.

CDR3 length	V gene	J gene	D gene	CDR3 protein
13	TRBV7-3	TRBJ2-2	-	ASSLVPSFTGELF
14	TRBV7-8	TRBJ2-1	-	ASSLAPGTGSNEQF
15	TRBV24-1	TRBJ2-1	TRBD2	ATSDPFASGVRDEQF
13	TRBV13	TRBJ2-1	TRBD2	ASSFPGLTLDEQF
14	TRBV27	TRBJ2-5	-	ASSFSAASSYNEPF
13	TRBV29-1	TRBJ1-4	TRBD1	SAQGGAGGREKLF
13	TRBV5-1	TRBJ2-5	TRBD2	ASSIIAGGQETQY
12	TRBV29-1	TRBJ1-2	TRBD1	SAPRGQGTYGYT
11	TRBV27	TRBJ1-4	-	ASGRGSGEKLF
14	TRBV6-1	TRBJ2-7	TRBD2	ASSEALLGGGFEQY
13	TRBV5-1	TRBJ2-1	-	ASSHGDPGGNEQF
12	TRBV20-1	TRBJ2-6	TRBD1	SALDRPRANVLT
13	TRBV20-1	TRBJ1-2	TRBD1	SARDYRQGNYGYT
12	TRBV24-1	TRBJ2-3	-	ATSVERGTDTQY
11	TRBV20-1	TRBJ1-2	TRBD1	SATTGANYGYT
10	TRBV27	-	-	ASVQGSGEQY
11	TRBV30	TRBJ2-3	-	AWSLQGTDTQY
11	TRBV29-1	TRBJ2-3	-	SAGRESTDTQY
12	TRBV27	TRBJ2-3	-	ASSLQAGPGTQY
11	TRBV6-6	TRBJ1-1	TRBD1	ASSYSAGGDAL
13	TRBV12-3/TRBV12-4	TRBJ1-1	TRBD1	ASSLATGANTEAF
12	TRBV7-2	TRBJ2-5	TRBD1	ASSLAWSQGEQY
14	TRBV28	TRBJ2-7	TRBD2	ASSPPVGLAPYEQY
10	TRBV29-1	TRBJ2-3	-	RLGAQRDTQY
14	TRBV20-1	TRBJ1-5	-	SASINGGWSNQPQH
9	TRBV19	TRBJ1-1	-	ASSIRLEAF
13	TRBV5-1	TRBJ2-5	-	ASSPHSGGEETQY
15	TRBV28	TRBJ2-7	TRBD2	ASSLGQLAGVSHEQY
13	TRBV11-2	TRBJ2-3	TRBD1	ASSLGQGWADTQY
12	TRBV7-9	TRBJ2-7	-	ASSFWQGMHEQY
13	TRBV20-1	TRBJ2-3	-	SADALVESADTQY
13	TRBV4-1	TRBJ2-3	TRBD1	ASSQEDRATDTQY
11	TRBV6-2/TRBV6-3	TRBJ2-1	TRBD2	ASSLAGVYEQF
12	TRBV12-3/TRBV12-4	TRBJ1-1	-	ASSFRGSNTEAF
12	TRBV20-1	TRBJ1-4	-	SVTRARVDEKLF
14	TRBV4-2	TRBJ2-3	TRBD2	ASSPSGLADKDTQY
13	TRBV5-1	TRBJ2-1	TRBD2	ASSQAGGTYNEQF
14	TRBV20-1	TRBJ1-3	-	SARVIGPVSGNTIY
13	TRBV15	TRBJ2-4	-	ATSRDWSDRDIQY
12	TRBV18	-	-	ASSPNLAGTEQF
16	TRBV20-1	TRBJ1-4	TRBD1	SASPFTGGLSHEEKLF